The T cell receptor beta chain under discussion was sequenced for a study of T-cell reconstitution after alpha-beta-depleted transplantation in children. Between the trimmed V and J ends, which lost 1 base and 3 bases, there was a span of 16 bases. In germline, CDR1 is SGHRS, CDR2 YFSETQ. CDR3 length: 17 amino acids. It was with unique molecular identifiers that the TCRbeta library was prepared. TCRdb re-called the PCR reads through MiXCR, storing one row per CDR3 protein. The sample lists 190,000 or so distinct CDR3 sequences; roughly 6.8% were seen once. V is TRBV5-1 and J is TRBJ2-2; the D call may be TRBD1 or TRBD2 (6 bases each). Material: PBMCs from the stem cell graft donor, obtained from the stem cell graft. This sequence was found in a human donor who donated a stem cell graft to a child with Wiskott-Aldrich syndrome. CDR3 residues: CASSLRVQGTDTGELFF. CDR3 sequence (DNA): TGCGCCAGCAGCTTGCGGGTCCAGGGGACTGACACCGGGGAGCTGTTTTTT. Combining the CDR3 with reference TRBV5-1 and TRBJ2-2 gives the whole variable domain KAGVTQTPRYLIKTRGQQVTLSCSPISGHRSVSWYQQTPGQGLQFLFEYFSETQRNKGNFPGRFSGRQFSNSRSEMNVSTLELGDSALYLCASSLRVQGTDTGELFFGEGSRLTVL.